The T cell receptor beta chain described here comes from a study of cytomegalovirus exposure and HLA in healthy donors. 60 Vbeta and 13 Jbeta primers were used in PCR. Assay: immunoSEQ multiplex PCR; the TCRdb copy retains only in-frame clones and omits some. Here the sample spans 90,000 to 120,000 clones, about four fifths being singletons. Study outcomes and limitations: Indistinguishability led to the exclusion of some V segments, TRBV6-2 and TRBV6-3 included. HLA restriction was apparent for most CMV-associated TCR beta chains in a later analysis. Roughly even sequencing depth across donors was the assumption behind the presence/absence analyses.

A remark on this clone: The antigen is undetermined.

Germline CDR1 SNHLY, CDR2 FYNNEI. The CDR3 length is 14 residues. J lost 7 bases, V lost 7 bases, and 9 bases had no gene match. The receptor was isolated from a man aged 25 to 45 in good health and CMV-seropositive. This chain links TRBV2 with TRBJ2-1, with TRBD1 matching 8 bases. The sequencing input was PBMCs. The CDR3 coding sequence is TGTGCCAGCAATCAGGGGGCGCTTAGGAATGAGCAGTTCTTC. It yields the protein CASNQGALRNEQFF.